The 21 T cell receptor beta chains below all came from one sample that was sequenced in a study of shared clonotypes between healthy human individuals. Repertoires were generated with immunoSEQ multiplex PCR, while TCRdb's copy carries only in-frame clones and drops some. Of millions of clones listed, 95% are singletons. The sample taken for sequencing was naive CD4+ T cells sorted from blood. Noted subset: CD45RA+ positively selected. The receptors come from a young man in good health.

The chain recombines TRBV30 with TRBJ1-2; D unresolved. CDR1 and CDR2 from the germline V gene are GTSNPN and SVGIG (reference sequence). The CDR3 has 14 amino acids. The V and J ends lost 2 bases and 1 base respectively, with 11 bases between them. The DNA for the CDR3 is TGTGCCTGGAGTACCCGTGGAGGTAACTATGGCTACACCTTC. Translated, it gives CAWSTRGGNYGYTF.

The J gene is TRBJ2-7, the V gene TRBV27; TRBD1 agrees at 8 bases. V shed 10 bases, J shed 3 bases, and the junction held 11 bases outside the gene matches. This CDR3 has 14 residues. Germline CDR1 reads MNHEY; CDR2 reads SMNVEV (reference sequence). The CDR3: CATRSDRENYEQYF. The CDR3 nucleotides read TGTGCCACGCGATCGGACAGGGAAAACTACGAGCAGTACTTC.

The chain recombines TRBV9 with TRBJ2-2; 9 bases align to TRBD2. The V and J ends lost 0 bases and 6 bases, in that order; junction bases with no gene match: 6. Per the germline V gene, CDR1 is SGDLS and CDR2 is YYNGEE. This CDR3 has 16 residues. The CDR3 region has the DNA TGTGCCAGCAGCGTAGAAGGCGGGAGGGGAGCCGGGGAGCTGTTTTTT. Amino acid sequence: CASSVEGGRGAGELFF. Drawing the rest from reference TRBV9 and TRBJ2-2, the complete variable domain is DSGVTQTPKHLITATGQRVTLRCSPRSGDLSVYWYQQSLDQGLQFLIQYYNGEERAKGNILERFSAQQFPDLHSELNLSSLELGDSALYFCASSVEGGRGAGELFFGEGSRLTVL.

This rearrangement joins TRBV7-9 to TRBJ2-7; D gene ambiguous. Between the trimmed V and J ends, which lost 1 base and 2 bases, there was a span of 15 bases. The germline V gene has CDR1 SEHNR and CDR2 FQNEAQ (reference sequence). This CDR3 is 16 amino acids long. The CDR3 bases are TGTGCCAGCAGCTTAGGTTCAGGCGTCAGCCCCTACGAGCAGTACTTC. This sequence encodes CASSLGSGVSPYEQYF.

This CDR3 is CATSRVRDRSQPQHF. CDR3 sequence (DNA): TGTGCCACCAGCAGAGTTCGAGACCGGAGTCAGCCCCAGCATTTT. The chain links TRBV15 to TRBJ1-5; unclear D gene. The CDR3 covers 15 residues. With 1 base removed from V and 6 bases from J, the gap between germline ends came to 13 bases. Germline assignment: CDR1 LNHNV and CDR2 YYDKDF (reference sequence).

This rearrangement joins TRBV10-3 to TRBJ1-5, with a weak D call TRBD1 (6 bases). Trimming took off 0 bases at V and 2 bases at J, with 17 bases between the two ends. CDR1 is ENHRY, CDR2 SYGVKD, per germline. This CDR3 has 18 amino acids. CDR3 in DNA: TGTGCCATCAGTGAGTCGAGTTGGGGGGCAGGAGGCAATCAGCCCCAGCATTTT. This translates into CAISESSWGAGGNQPQHF.

For this clone: The sample carries other DNA sequences with the same CDR3. V and J are TRBV18 and TRBJ1-2; 8 bases match TRBD1. CDR1 KGHSH and CDR2 LQKENI come from the germline V gene. The CDR3 sequence is 14 residues long. The V gene end was trimmed by 2 bases and the J gene end by 2 bases; junction bases not matched to a gene: 1. CDR3 amino acids: CASSPDRGNYGYTF. The CDR3 coding sequence is TGTGCCAGCTCACCAGACAGGGGCAACTATGGCTACACCTTC.

The genes are TRBV19 and TRBJ2-1; D unclear. The CDR3 spans 10 residues. Per germline, CDR1 LNHDA and CDR2 SQIVND (reference sequence). Trimming took off 6 bases at V and 13 bases at J, with 10 bases between the two ends. The CDR3 bases are TGTGCCAGTAGGGGGAATGTCCAGTTCTTC. Translated, it gives CASRGNVQFF.

This chain links TRBV30 with TRBJ2-5; 8 positions agree with TRBD1. V shed 3 bases and J 1 base; nucleotides not matched to a gene: 4. There are 14 residues in the CDR3. The V gene's germline CDR1 is GTSNPN and CDR2 SVGIG (reference sequence). CDR3 residues: CAWRVTGGQETQYF. Written as DNA, the CDR3 is TGTGCCTGGAGAGTAACAGGGGGCCAAGAGACCCAGTACTTC.

The chain joins TRBV28 to TRBJ1-1; D not resolved. The V gene's germline CDR1 is MDHEN and CDR2 SYDVKM. CDR3 size: 15 residues. Deletions cut 1 base from V and 2 bases from J, with 11 bases between. The CDR3 protein is CASSLFNGGNTEAFF. Written as DNA, the CDR3 is TGTGCCAGCAGTTTATTCAATGGCGGAAACACTGAAGCTTTCTTT.

This sequence joins TRBV27 and TRBJ1-2, with 11 positions matching TRBD1. V lost 2 bases, J lost 7 bases, and 3 bases stayed unmatched. The CDR3 is 14 amino acids. The V gene's germline CDR1 is MNHEY and CDR2 SMNVEV (reference sequence). CDR3 sequence: CASSLGQGAAGYTF. In nucleotides, the CDR3 is TGTGCCAGCAGTTTAGGACAGGGGGCGGCTGGCTACACCTTC.

This chain uses TRBV5-4 with TRBJ2-7; 12 bases fit TRBD2. Germline V gene lookup returns CDR1 SGHNT and CDR2 YYREEE (reference sequence). CDR3 length: 16 residues. With 0 bases clipped from V and 4 bases from J, the junction kept 5 bases outside the gene matches. The CDR3 DNA reads as TGTGCCAGCAGCTTGGCGCTAGCGGGAGGGGTATACGAGCAGTACTTC. Encoded protein: CASSLALAGGVYEQYF.

The chain uses TRBV5-1 and TRBJ1-4, with 7 bases lining up with TRBD1. The CDR3 runs 17 residues. Trimming at V came to 2 bases and at J to 10 bases, leaving 17 bases not matched to a gene. Germline values: CDR1 SGHRS, CDR2 YFSETQ. The CDR3, as DNA: TGCGCCAGCAGCTTTTGGGTTGGGACAGCGGAGGGAGGAAAACTGTTTTTT. Translation: CASSFWVGTAEGGKLFF. Drawing the rest from reference TRBV5-1 and TRBJ1-4, the complete variable domain is KAGVTQTPRYLIKTRGQQVTLSCSPISGHRSVSWYQQTPGQGLQFLFEYFSETQRNKGNFPGRFSGRQFSNSRSEMNVSTLELGDSALYLCASSFWVGTAEGGKLFFGSGTQLSVL.

V and J are TRBV6-6 and TRBJ1-5; perhaps TRBD1 as D (6 bases). The CDR3 extends over 15 amino acids. Trimming took 2 bases from V and 5 from J, leaving 13 bases between them. CDR1 and CDR2 from the germline V gene are MNHNY and SVGAGI (reference sequence). The chain's CDR3 is CASSYGGTPDQPQHF. CDR3 DNA sequence: TGTGCCAGCAGTTACGGCGGGACACCCGATCAGCCCCAGCATTTT.

The gene calls are TRBV6-5 and TRBJ2-7, with TRBD1 matching over 8 bases. This CDR3 has 15 amino acids. Germline CDR1 MNHEY, CDR2 SVGAGI. J was trimmed by 4 bases and V by 6 bases; bases with no gene match: 11. DNA for the CDR3: TGTGCCAGCAGACCGGGACAGGCTACGAATTACGAGCAGTACTTC. Amino acid sequence: CASRPGQATNYEQYF.

This chain uses TRBV6-1 with TRBJ2-7, with a tentative D call TRBD2 (5 bases). The V gene's germline CDR1 is MNHNS and CDR2 SASEGT. The ends were cut back, 5 bases at V and 3 bases at J, with 11 bases in the middle. The CDR3 extends over 13 amino acids. For the CDR3, the DNA is TGTGCCAGCAGTTCCCAAGAGGGCTACGAGCAGTACTTC. Translated, it gives CASSSQEGYEQYF.

The gene calls are TRBV7-2 and TRBJ2-7; 7 bases fit TRBD2. V shed 5 bases and J 1 base; nucleotides not matched to a gene: 8. CDR3 length: 15 residues. Germline CDR1 reads SGHTA; CDR2 reads FQGNSA. CDR3 nucleotide sequence: TGTGCCAGCAGCCCAAGTCTAGCGGAGTCCTACGAGCAGTACTTC. Protein: CASSPSLAESYEQYF. Full variable domain (missing parts from reference TRBV7-2 and TRBJ2-7): GAGVSQSPSNKVTEKGKDVELRCDPISGHTALYWYRQSLGQGLEFLIYFQGNSAPDKSGLPSDRFSAERTGGSVSTLTIQRTQQEDSAVYLCASSPSLAESYEQYFGPGTRLTVT.

This clone was counted a few times. The CDR3 DNA reads as TGTGCCAGCAGCGTAGCGGGGTTAGCAAGCGGGGAGCTGTTTTTT. Translated, it gives CASSVAGLASGELFF. The chain uses TRBV9 and TRBJ2-2, with D perhaps TRBD2 (5 bases). CDR3 size: 15 residues. The germline CDR1 and CDR2 sequences are SGDLS and YYNGEE. The V and J ends lost 0 bases and 7 bases respectively, with 13 bases between them.

V is TRBV28 and J is TRBJ2-1; D gene uncertain. The CDR3 is made up of 12 amino acids. Germline CDR1 reads MDHEN; CDR2 reads SYDVKM. V was trimmed by 5 bases and J by 7 bases, leaving 9 bases between them. In DNA, the CDR3 is TGTGCCAGCAGTACCTTAGGGAATGAGCAGTTCTTC. This translates into CASSTLGNEQFF.

The chain combines TRBV11-2 with TRBJ2-3, with D tentatively TRBD2 (7 bases). In germline, CDR1 is SGHAT, CDR2 FQNNGV. CDR3 length: 15 residues. V was clipped by 5 bases and J by 4 bases, with 16 bases between them. The CDR3 nucleotides read TGTGCCAGCAGCCCCGTCGGGGGGCCCCCAGATACGCAGTATTTT. Residues: CASSPVGGPPDTQYF.

In regard to this clone: At the DNA level, this CDR3 is encoded by other sequences in the same sample as well. The CDR3 region is CASSVGTGNYEQYF. CDR3 nucleotides: TGTGCCAGCAGCGTCGGGACAGGGAACTACGAGCAGTACTTC. The V gene is TRBV9, the J gene TRBJ2-7; 9 nucleotides align to TRBD1. The germline gives CDR1 SGDLS, CDR2 YYNGEE. V lost 2 bases, J lost 3 bases, and 3 bases stayed unmatched. This CDR3 is 14 amino acids long.